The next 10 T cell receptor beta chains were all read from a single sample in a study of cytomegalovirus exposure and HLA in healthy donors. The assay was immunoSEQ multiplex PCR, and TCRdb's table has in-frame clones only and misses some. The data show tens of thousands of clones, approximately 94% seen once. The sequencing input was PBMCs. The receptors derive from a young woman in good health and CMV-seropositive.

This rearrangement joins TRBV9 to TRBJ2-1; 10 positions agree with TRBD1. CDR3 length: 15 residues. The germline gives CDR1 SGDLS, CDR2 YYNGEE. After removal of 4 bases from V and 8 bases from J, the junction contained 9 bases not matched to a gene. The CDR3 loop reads CASSLGTGDMYEQFF. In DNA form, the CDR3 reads TGTGCCAGCAGCCTTGGGACAGGGGATATGTATGAGCAGTTCTTC.

CDR3 protein: CASSQLRGIEPPVNSGNTIYF. The CDR3 coding sequence is TGCGCCAGCAGTCAATTACGGGGGATCGAACCACCCGTAAACTCTGGAAACACCATATATTTT. The rearrangement uses TRBV23-1 and TRBJ1-3, with D perhaps TRBD1 (5 bases). TRBV23-1 carries the ORF label, with uncertain function. The V and J ends lost 1 base and 0 bases respectively, with 25 bases between them. The CDR3 is 21 residues long.

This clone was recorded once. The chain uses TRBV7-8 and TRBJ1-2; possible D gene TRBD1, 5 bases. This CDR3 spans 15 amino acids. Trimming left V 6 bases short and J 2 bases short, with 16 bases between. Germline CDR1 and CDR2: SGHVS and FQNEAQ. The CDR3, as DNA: TGTGCCAGCAGAAGCCAGGTGGGGGGGAACTATGGCTACACCTTC. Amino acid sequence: CASRSQVGGNYGYTF.

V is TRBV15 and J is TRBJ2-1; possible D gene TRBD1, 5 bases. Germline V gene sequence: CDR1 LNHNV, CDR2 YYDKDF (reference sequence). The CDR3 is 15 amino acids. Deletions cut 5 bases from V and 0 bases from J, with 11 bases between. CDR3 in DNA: TGTGCCACCAGCTTAGACAGAGACTCCTACAATGAGCAGTTCTTC. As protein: CATSLDRDSYNEQFF. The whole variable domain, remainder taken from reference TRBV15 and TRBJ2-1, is DAMVIQNPRYQVTQFGKPVTLSCSQTLNHNVMYWYQQKSSQAPKLLFHYYDKDFNNEADTPDNFQSRRPNTSFCFLDIRSPGLGDTAMYLCATSLDRDSYNEQFFGPGTRLTVL.

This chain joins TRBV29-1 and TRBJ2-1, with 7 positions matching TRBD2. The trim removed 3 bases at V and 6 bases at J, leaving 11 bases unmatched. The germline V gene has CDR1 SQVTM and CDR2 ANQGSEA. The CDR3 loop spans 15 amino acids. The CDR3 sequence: CSVDPAGRPLNEQFF. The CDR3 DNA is TGCAGCGTTGACCCAGCGGGACGCCCTCTCAATGAGCAGTTCTTC.

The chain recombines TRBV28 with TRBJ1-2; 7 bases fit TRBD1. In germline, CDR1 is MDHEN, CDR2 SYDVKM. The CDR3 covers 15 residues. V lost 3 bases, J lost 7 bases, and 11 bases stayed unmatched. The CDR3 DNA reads TGTGCCAGCAGTTTCCCCCAGGCAGGGGGTGTTGGCTACACCTTC. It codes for CASSFPQAGGVGYTF.

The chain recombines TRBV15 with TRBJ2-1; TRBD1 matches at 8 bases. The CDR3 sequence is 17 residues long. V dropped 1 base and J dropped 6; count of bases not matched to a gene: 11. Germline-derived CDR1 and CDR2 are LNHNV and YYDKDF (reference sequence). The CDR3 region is CATSRAPTGASSNEQFF. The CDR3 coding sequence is TGTGCCACCAGCAGAGCCCCGACAGGGGCCTCCAGCAATGAGCAGTTCTTC. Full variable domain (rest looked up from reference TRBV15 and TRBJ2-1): DAMVIQNPRYQVTQFGKPVTLSCSQTLNHNVMYWYQQKSSQAPKLLFHYYDKDFNNEADTPDNFQSRRPNTSFCFLDIRSPGLGDTAMYLCATSRAPTGASSNEQFFGPGTRLTVL.

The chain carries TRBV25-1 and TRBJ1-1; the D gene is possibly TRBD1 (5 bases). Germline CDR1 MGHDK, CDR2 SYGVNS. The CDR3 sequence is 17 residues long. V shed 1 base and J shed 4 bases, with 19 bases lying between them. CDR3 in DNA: TGTGCCAGCAGTGAATGGGCACAAGGTCGGGGGAGCACTGAAGCTTTCTTT. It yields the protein CASSEWAQGRGSTEAFF.

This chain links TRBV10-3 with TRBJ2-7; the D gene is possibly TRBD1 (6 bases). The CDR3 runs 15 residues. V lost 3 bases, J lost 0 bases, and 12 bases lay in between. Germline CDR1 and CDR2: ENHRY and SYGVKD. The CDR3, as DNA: TGTGCCATCAGTGACCAGGGGTCGAGCTCCTACGAGCAGTACTTC. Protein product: CAISDQGSSSYEQYF.

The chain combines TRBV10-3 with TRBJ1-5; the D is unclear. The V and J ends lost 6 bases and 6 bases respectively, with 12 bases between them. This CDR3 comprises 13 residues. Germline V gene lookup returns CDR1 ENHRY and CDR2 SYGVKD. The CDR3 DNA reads TGTGCCATCAGCCGGGAACCGGGTCAGCCCCAGCATTTT. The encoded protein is CAISREPGQPQHF.